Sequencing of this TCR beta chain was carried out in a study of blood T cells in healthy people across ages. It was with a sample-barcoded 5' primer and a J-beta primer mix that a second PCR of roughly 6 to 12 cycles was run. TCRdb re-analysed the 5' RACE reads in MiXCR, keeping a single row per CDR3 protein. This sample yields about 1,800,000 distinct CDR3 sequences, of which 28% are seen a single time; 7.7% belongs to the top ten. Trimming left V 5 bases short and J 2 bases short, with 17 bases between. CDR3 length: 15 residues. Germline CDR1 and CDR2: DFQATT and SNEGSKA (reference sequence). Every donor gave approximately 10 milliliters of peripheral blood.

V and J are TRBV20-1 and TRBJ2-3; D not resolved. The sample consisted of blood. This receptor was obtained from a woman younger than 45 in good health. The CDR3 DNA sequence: TGCAGTGCTCCCCCCGTGGCGGCCACCACAGATACGCAGTATTTT. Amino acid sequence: CSAPPVAATTDTQYF.